This T cell receptor (beta chain) appears in the sequencing data of a study of blood T cell repertoires in COVID-19. Turning to the study itself: Sites across the United States, Italy and Spain contributed samples from acute and convalescent COVID-19.

V dropped 8 bases and J dropped 2 bases, with 9 bases sitting between them. This CDR3 is built from 12 residues. Germline V gene data show CDR1 as MNHEY and CDR2 as SVGAGI. Repertoires were generated with immunoSEQ multiplex PCR, while TCRdb's copy carries only in-frame clones and drops some. The sample shows 200,000 to 250,000 clones, approximately 81% of them seen only once. Source material: PBMCs or T cells enriched from blood (not recorded which). The rearrangement joins TRBV6-5 to TRBJ1-2; possibly TRBD1 for D (5 bases). This sequence originates from a woman aged 50 to 60 with acute COVID-19. The CDR3 DNA is TGTGCCAGCCGGACACAAAACTATGGCTACACCTTC. It specifies CASRTQNYGYTF.